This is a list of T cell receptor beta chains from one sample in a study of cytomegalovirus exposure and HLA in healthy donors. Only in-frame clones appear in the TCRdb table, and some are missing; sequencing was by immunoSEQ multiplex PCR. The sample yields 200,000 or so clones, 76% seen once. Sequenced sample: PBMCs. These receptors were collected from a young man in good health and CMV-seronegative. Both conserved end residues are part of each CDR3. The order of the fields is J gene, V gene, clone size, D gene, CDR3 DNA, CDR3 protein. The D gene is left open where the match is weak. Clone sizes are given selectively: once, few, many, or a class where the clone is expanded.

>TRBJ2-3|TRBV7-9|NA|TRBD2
TGTGCCAGCAGCTTGGGGACTAGCGGCACAGATACGCAGTATTTT
CASSLGTSGTDTQYF
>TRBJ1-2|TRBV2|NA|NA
TGTGCCACCACCCTCGGGGGTAACTATGGCTACACCTTC
CATTLGGNYGYTF
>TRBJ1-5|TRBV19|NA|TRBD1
TGTGCCAGTCGACCCTCCGGGACAGGGAATCAGCCCCAGCATTTT
CASRPSGTGNQPQHF
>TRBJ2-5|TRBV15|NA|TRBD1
TGTGCCACCAGCCCAGACAGGGGGACCCAGTACTTC
CATSPDRGTQYF
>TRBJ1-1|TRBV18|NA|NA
TGTGCCAGCTCACCGACCCAAGGAGCCACTGAAGCTTTCTTT
CASSPTQGATEAFF
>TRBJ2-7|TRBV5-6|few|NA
TGTGCCAGCAGCCATCTCAGGGGAACCTACGAGCAGTACTTC
CASSHLRGTYEQYF
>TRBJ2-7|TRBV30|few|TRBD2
TGTGCCTGGAGTACCGGGACTACCGACGAGCAGTACTTC
CAWSTGTTDEQYF
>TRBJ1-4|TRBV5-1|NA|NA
TGCGCCAGCAGCCTGGGCGGGGGCAGCTTATATGAAAAACTGTTTTTT
CASSLGGGSLYEKLFF
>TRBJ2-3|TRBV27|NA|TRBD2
TGTGCCAGCGAGTCAAAGCGGGAGTCAGATACGCAGTATTTT
CASESKRESDTQYF
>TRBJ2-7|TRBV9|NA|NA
TGTGCCAGCAGCGTAGGTGGGGGGAGCGAGCAGTACTTC
CASSVGGGSEQYF
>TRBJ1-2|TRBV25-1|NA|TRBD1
TGTGCCAGCAGTGAACCGGGACAGGCGCTCTATGGCTACACCTTC
CASSEPGQALYGYTF
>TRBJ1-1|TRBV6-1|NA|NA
TGTGCCAGCATGCCTATCAGGGTTTCCACTGAAGCTTTCTTT
CASMPIRVSTEAFF
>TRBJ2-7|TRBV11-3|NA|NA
TGTGCCAGCAGCTTAGGTCCGGGGGTCGAGCAGTACTTC
CASSLGPGVEQYF
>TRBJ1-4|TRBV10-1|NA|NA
TGCGCCAGCAGTGACAGGGCAACTAATGAAAAACTGTTTTTT
CASSDRATNEKLFF
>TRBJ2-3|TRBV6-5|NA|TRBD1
TGTGCCAGCAGTCCGGACAGGCCTCCAGATACGCAGTATTTT
CASSPDRPPDTQYF
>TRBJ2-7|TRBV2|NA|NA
TGTGCCAGCAGTCTAGGACAAGAAGTCGAGCAGTACTTC
CASSLGQEVEQYF
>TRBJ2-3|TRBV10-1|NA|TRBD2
TGCGCCAGCAGTGAGTCGAAGCGGGGGGCGAAGCTCACAGATACGCAGTATTTT
CASSESKRGAKLTDTQYF
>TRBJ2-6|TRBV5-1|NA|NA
TGCGCCAGCAGCTCCCAAACGCCGGGGGGCGGTGGGGCCAACGTCCTGACTTTC
CASSSQTPGGGGANVLTF
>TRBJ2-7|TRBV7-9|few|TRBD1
TGTGCCAGCAGCCCCACCCCCGGGACAGGGGTTCCGGAGCAGTACTTC
CASSPTPGTGVPEQYF
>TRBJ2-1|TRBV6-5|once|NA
TGTGCCAGCAGTTACGGCGTAGCCCAACGGGTTGAGCAGTTCTTC
CASSYGVAQRVEQFF
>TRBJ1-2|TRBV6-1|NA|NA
TGTGCCATCGTGTACATGGGGGGTCATGGCTACACCTTC
CAIVYMGGHGYTF
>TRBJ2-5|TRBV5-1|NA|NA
TGCGCCAGCAGCCGGGATGGGCAAGAGACCCAGTACTTC
CASSRDGQETQYF
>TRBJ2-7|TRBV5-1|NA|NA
TGCGCCAGCAGATACGACGACACATCTCGGGAGCAGTACTTC
CASRYDDTSREQYF
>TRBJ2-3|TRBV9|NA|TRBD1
TGTGCCAGCAGCGTGAGACAGGGGGGAGCCGATACGCAGTATTTT
CASSVRQGGADTQYF
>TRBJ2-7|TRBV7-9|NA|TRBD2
TGTTCCAGCAGCTTATCCGCGGGAGTAGGCTACGAGCAGTACTTC
CSSSLSAGVGYEQYF
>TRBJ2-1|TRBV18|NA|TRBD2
TGTGCCAGCTCACCATCGGTTAGCGGGAGGCAGTTTGAGCAGTTCTTC
CASSPSVSGRQFEQFF
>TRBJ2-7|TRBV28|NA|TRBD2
TGTGCCAGCAGAGGACTAGCGGGGGCGTACTACGAGCAGTACTTC
CASRGLAGAYYEQYF
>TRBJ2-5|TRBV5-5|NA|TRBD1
TGTGCCAGCAGCTTGGAGGGACAGGGGCAGACCCAGTACTTC
CASSLEGQGQTQYF
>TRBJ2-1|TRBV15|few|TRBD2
TGTGCCACCAGCAGAGATGGCCTAGCGGGTAATGAGCAGTTCTTC
CATSRDGLAGNEQFF
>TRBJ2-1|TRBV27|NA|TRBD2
TGTGCCAGCAATTCTCTTGGACTAGCGGGACCCATACGCAATGAGCAGTTCTTC
CASNSLGLAGPIRNEQFF
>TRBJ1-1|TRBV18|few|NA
TGTGCCAGCTCACCACCAGCCTCCGGGGTAGGCACTGAAGCTTTCTTT
CASSPPASGVGTEAFF
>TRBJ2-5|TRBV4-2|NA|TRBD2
TGTGCCAGCAGCCAAGATCTGGGAGGGCGGGGGGGGGAGACCCAGTACTTC
CASSQDLGGRGGETQYF